What follows are 29 T cell receptor beta chains derived from one specimen sequenced in a study of blood T cells in healthy people across ages. The use of a sample-barcoded 5' primer and a J-beta primer mix characterized a second PCR of roughly 7 to 11 cycles. TCRdb analysed the 5' RACE reads with MiXCR anew, one entry per CDR3 protein. The data hold roughly 1.4 million distinct CDR3 sequences, with around 59% observed a single time. Sequencing input: blood. All receptors derive from a man between 18 and 29 years old in good health.

This clonotype occurred a few times. V usage is TRBV12-3 or TRBV12-4 and J usage is TRBJ2-7; either TRBD1 or TRBD2 may supply D (6 bases each). The germline V and J ends were trimmed by 6 bases and 0 bases, with 18 bases remaining between them. The CDR3 runs to 16 residues. CDR3 protein: CASSPTTGAGSYEQYF. Written as DNA, the CDR3 is TGTGCCAGCAGCCCTACCACGGGGGCCGGCTCCTACGAGCAGTACTTC.

A note on this clonotype: This may be a read error, as it is one base from a much larger clone. In DNA form, the CDR3 reads TGTGCCAGCAAGCTAGGGGCCAACGCCCTGACTTTC. It translates to CASKLGANALTF. V and J are TRBV2 and TRBJ2-6; D may be TRBD1 (5 bases). The CDR3 loop spans 12 amino acids. CDR1 and CDR2 (germline): SNHLY, FYNNEI.

The V call is TRBV28, the J call TRBJ2-7; D might be TRBD1 or TRBD2, each matching 6 bases. This CDR3 has 17 residues. The V end was cut by 1 base, the J end by 3 bases, with 19 bases between. Germline values: CDR1 MDHEN, CDR2 SYDVKM. The CDR3 spells CASSLSHGGRSGYEQYF. For the CDR3, the DNA is TGTGCCAGCAGTTTATCGCATGGGGGGCGAAGCGGCTACGAGCAGTACTTC.

The V call is TRBV20-1, the J call TRBJ1-2; a possible D gene is TRBD1 (5 bases). V was cut by 5 bases and J by 0 bases, with 13 bases left in between. Germline V gene data show CDR1 as DFQATT and CDR2 as SNEGSKA (reference sequence). The CDR3 loop spans 14 amino acids. CDR3 DNA sequence: TGCAGTGCTTATAGGGGCGCCTCTAACTATGGCTACACCTTC. This encodes CSAYRGASNYGYTF.

This clonotype was picked up one time. The chain links TRBV5-8 to TRBJ2-7; D remains ambiguous. The CDR3 spans 12 residues. Germline V lookup: CDR1 SGHTS, CDR2 YDEGEE. V was shortened by 0 bases and J by 5 bases, with 6 bases between the two germline ends. The CDR3 nucleotides read TGTGCCAGCAGCTTGGCCGAGAACGAGCAGTACTTC. Protein product: CASSLAENEQYF.

The V gene is TRBV11-2, the J gene TRBJ1-2; D gene uncertain. This CDR3 region has 14 residues. The V and J ends lost 0 bases and 5 bases respectively, with 10 bases between them. CDR1 SGHAT and CDR2 FQNNGV come from the germline V gene. CDR3 DNA sequence: TGTGCCAGCAGCTTAGACCACGGACCTTATGGCTACACCTTC. It yields the protein CASSLDHGPYGYTF.

The table lists this clonotype with a few counts. The rearrangement links TRBV5-1 to TRBJ2-3, with D maybe TRBD1 (6 bases). This CDR3 has 15 amino acids. V lost 3 bases and J lost 3, with 14 bases in between. The germline CDR1 and CDR2 sequences are SGHRS and YFSETQ. CDR3 DNA: TGCGCCAGCAGCTCCAGGACAGACATTACAGATACGCAGTATTTT. Residues: CASSSRTDITDTQYF.

V and J are TRBV27 and TRBJ2-3; 7 bases agree with TRBD2. J was trimmed by 3 bases and V by 6 bases; bases with no gene match: 12. Germline values: CDR1 MNHEY, CDR2 SMNVEV (reference sequence). This CDR3 comprises 16 residues. The CDR3 loop is CASSPKLGTTTDTQYF. CDR3 DNA sequence: TGTGCCAGCAGCCCAAAGCTTGGGACTACTACAGATACGCAGTATTTT.

The CDR3 spells CASRRYLGSYNEQFF. CDR3 DNA: TGTGCCAGCAGACGGTACTTGGGGTCCTACAATGAGCAGTTCTTC. The chain couples TRBV5-5 to TRBJ2-1; no clear D gene. V was cut by 5 bases and J by 1 base, with 13 bases left in between. Germline V gene sequence: CDR1 SGHKS, CDR2 YYEKEE (reference sequence). This CDR3 spans 15 amino acids.

On this clonotype: The junction departs from the called germline gene at one end, perhaps through a read error. The V and J genes are TRBV29-1 and TRBJ2-1; 10 bases agree with TRBD1. The germline V gene has CDR1 SQVTM and CDR2 ANQGSEA. The CDR3 has 19 amino acids. The CDR3 region has the DNA TGCAGCGTTGAGGGACAGGGGCGTCTTGTTACTTTTTTTTACAATGAGCAGTTCTTT. This codes for CSVEGQGRLVTFFYNEQFF.

The chain recombines TRBV10-3 with TRBJ2-3; D is possibly TRBD2 (5 bases). V gave up 3 bases and J gave up 1 base, with 14 bases separating them. The CDR3 length is 16 residues. Germline loops: CDR1 ENHRY, CDR2 SYGVKD. In DNA form, the CDR3 reads TGTGCCATCAGTGACCCAACTAGGCCCGGCACAGATACGCAGTATTTT. Amino acid sequence: CAISDPTRPGTDTQYF.

The CDR3, as DNA: TGTGCCAGCAGCCTGGCCCCGGACCCTCGAGCCTACGAGCAGTACTTC. Its translation is CASSLAPDPRAYEQYF. The chain joins TRBV11-2 to TRBJ2-5, with D unclear. The J call is uncertain, as TRBJ2-7 better fits the DNA end. This CDR3 is built from 16 residues. Germline lookup yields CDR1 SGHAT and CDR2 FQNNGV.

The chain employs TRBV29-1 and TRBJ2-7, with 11 nucleotides matching TRBD1. Germline V gene data show CDR1 as SQVTM and CDR2 as ANQGSEA. CDR3 length: 16 residues. V lost 3 bases, J lost 2 bases, and 9 bases stayed unmatched. The CDR3 DNA follows: TGCAGCGTTGAGCTAACCGGGACAGGGGGAACCTACGAGCAGTACTTC. Protein: CSVELTGTGGTYEQYF.

V and J are TRBV7-9 and TRBJ1-2, with 7 bases that match TRBD1. Germline V gene data show CDR1 as SEHNR and CDR2 as FQNEAQ (reference sequence). The length of the CDR3 is 15 residues. The ends lost 5 bases at V and 4 bases at J; junction bases unmatched: 10. CDR3: CASSPRDRTSYGYTF. The CDR3 nucleotides read TGTGCCAGCAGCCCTCGGGACAGAACCTCCTATGGCTACACCTTC.

The chain has TRBV28 and TRBJ1-6; the match to TRBD1 covers 7 bases. V shed 6 bases and J 10 bases; nucleotides not matched to a gene: 12. The length of the CDR3 is 15 residues. The germline V gene has CDR1 MDHEN and CDR2 SYDVKM. DNA of the CDR3: TGTGCCAGCAGGGGGACAGCGGCCCTACTCTCACCCCTCCACTTT. It translates to CASRGTAALLSPLHF.

The V call is TRBV20-1, the J call TRBJ2-5; TRBD2 aligns across 7 bases. J was trimmed by 2 bases and V by 5 bases; bases with no gene match: 8. The CDR3 is made up of 14 amino acids. CDR1 is DFQATT and CDR2 is SNEGSKA in the germline V gene (reference sequence). CDR3 protein: CSARTGGLQETQYF. The CDR3 DNA sequence: TGCAGTGCTCGCACGGGAGGATTACAAGAGACCCAGTACTTC.

The rearrangement joins TRBV4-1 to TRBJ2-3; a weak D match, TRBD1 (6 bases). Germline CDR1 reads MGHRA; CDR2 reads YSYEKL. V was shortened by 1 base and J by 2 bases, with 16 bases between the two germline ends. The CDR3 totals 17 residues. The CDR3 sequence is CASSQGKVDRDTDTQYF. CDR3 DNA: TGCGCCAGCAGCCAAGGGAAGGTGGACAGAGACACAGATACGCAGTATTTT.

This rearrangement joins TRBV20-1 to TRBJ2-1; 12 nucleotides line up with TRBD2. With V trimmed by 2 bases and J by 6 bases, 11 bases remained unmatched. The CDR3 length is 17 residues. Germline CDR1 reads DFQATT; CDR2 reads SNEGSKA (reference sequence). In DNA form, the CDR3 reads TGCAGTGCTAGAACTAGCGGGGGGACCCCCAGATTCAATGAGCAGTTCTTC. It translates to CSARTSGGTPRFNEQFF.

V usage is TRBV7-9 and J usage is TRBJ2-3; 8 positions agree with TRBD2. Germline V gives CDR1 SEHNR, CDR2 FQNEAQ (reference sequence). The CDR3 is 17 residues long. The trim removed 4 bases at V and 8 bases at J, leaving 17 bases unmatched. The CDR3, as DNA: TGTGCCAGCAGCTCGACAGTCGACGAAGCGGGAGATGGTACGCAGTATTTT. Protein product: CASSSTVDEAGDGTQYF.

As DNA, the CDR3 is TGTGCCAGCAGTTTGACGGGACTCTACAATGAGCAGTTCTTC. As protein: CASSLTGLYNEQFF. This chain joins TRBV27 and TRBJ2-1, with D perhaps TRBD2 (6 bases). CDR3 length equals 14 residues. Germline loops: CDR1 MNHEY, CDR2 SMNVEV (reference sequence). Trimming pared 3 bases from V and 3 bases from J, leaving 9 bases between.

This clonotype was counted only a few times. The V gene is TRBV12-3 or TRBV12-4, the J gene TRBJ2-1, with D tentatively TRBD2 (6 bases). The DNA end is a closer match to TRBJ2-7, so the J assignment may be wrong. This CDR3 comprises 13 residues. The CDR3 spells CASSPVGGGKQYF. The CDR3 nucleotides are TGTGCCAGCAGTCCAGTGGGGGGTGGAAAGCAGTACTTC.

The CDR3 DNA follows: TGTGCCAGCAGTGTATCGACGGGGTCTTATAGCAATCAGCCCCAGCATTTT. Translating it yields CASSVSTGSYSNQPQHF. The rearrangement joins TRBV6-5 to TRBJ1-5, with D hard to call. Germline V gene data show CDR1 as MNHEY and CDR2 as SVGAGI. V lost 5 bases and J lost 0, with 17 bases in between. This CDR3 has 17 amino acids.

The chain is built from TRBV12-3 or TRBV12-4 and TRBJ1-4; D is ambiguous. There are 13 residues in the CDR3. The V gene lost 6 bases and the J gene lost 7 bases, with 12 bases spanning the gap. CDR3 DNA: TGTGCCAGCAGGGAAGTATGGGCTGAAAAACTGTTTTTT. Translating it yields CASREVWAEKLFF.

The genes are TRBV6-6 and TRBJ2-4; possibly TRBD2 for D (5 bases). CDR3 length: 13 amino acids. Germline CDR1 reads MNHNY; CDR2 reads SVGAGI (reference sequence). Trimming took 11 bases from V and 5 from J, leaving 16 bases between them. The DNA of the CDR3 is TGTGCCCGCTTGTCGGTCGGGGAAAACATTCAGTACTTC. It yields the protein CARLSVGENIQYF.

This clonotype has more than one count but fewer than ten. V gene TRBV4-3 combines with J gene TRBJ2-5, with 9 bases fitting TRBD2. The J call may be incorrect, as the DNA end agrees better with TRBJ2-7. Germline CDR1 and CDR2: LGHNA and YSLEER. The CDR3 consists of 16 residues. CDR3 sequence: CASSRSRASGVNEQYF. In nucleotides, the CDR3 is TGCGCCAGCAGCCGTTCGCGTGCTAGCGGGGTTAACGAGCAGTACTTC.

V and J are TRBV4-3 and TRBJ2-1, with 9 bases matching TRBD1. V shed 1 base and J 6 bases; nucleotides not matched to a gene: 4. CDR1 and CDR2 from the germline V gene are LGHNA and YSLEER. CDR3 length: 15 residues. The CDR3 nucleotides are TGCGCCAGCAGCCAAGGTACAGGGGGCCCCAATGAGCAGTTCTTC. Its translation: CASSQGTGGPNEQFF.

This clonotype was seen at least ten times. The chain employs TRBV7-2 and TRBJ2-2, with 7 positions matching TRBD2. The CDR3 is made up of 14 amino acids. The V and J ends lost 5 bases and 5 bases, in that order; junction bases with no gene match: 5. Per the germline V gene, CDR1 is SGHTA and CDR2 is FQGNSA. The CDR3 here is CASSTPLATGELFF. The CDR3 region has the DNA TGTGCCAGCAGCACACCACTAGCGACCGGGGAGCTGTTTTTT.

The CDR3 loop reads CASRTGQETQYF. CDR3 sequence (DNA): TGTGCCAGCCGGACAGGGCAAGAGACCCAGTACTTC. This chain uses TRBV6-5 with TRBJ2-5; TRBD1 matches at 8 bases. V lost 8 bases to trimming and J lost 2 bases; unmatched junction nucleotides: 1. The CDR3 loop spans 12 amino acids. The germline gives CDR1 MNHEY, CDR2 SVGAGI.

The V and J genes are TRBV29-1 and TRBJ1-1; 7 bases align to TRBD1. V gave up 6 bases and J gave up 4 bases; unmatched junction bases: 5. This CDR3 is built from 12 residues. The germline gives CDR1 SQVTM, CDR2 ANQGSEA. In DNA, the CDR3 is TGCAGCGTGGGGACAGTTCGCACTGAAGCTTTCTTT. This encodes CSVGTVRTEAFF.